The rows below give T cell receptor beta chains drawn from one sample of a study of regulatory T cells in long-lasting Graves disease. A single record per CDR3 protein comes from TCRdb applying MiXCR to the multiplex PCR reads. This sample has some 460,000 distinct CDR3 sequences, with 15% to 20% found just once. These sequences were also reported in another study, on T cells in Graves' hyperthyroidism and ophthalmopathy.

This sample comprised peripheral blood mononuclear cells (PBMCs), obtained at new diagnosis, from a patient treated with antithyroid drugs. The receptors were sampled from a man aged 35-49 years with Graves disease. The CDR3 runs from the conserved cysteine through the conserved F or W. The order of the fields is CDR3 length, clone size, J gene, V gene, D gene, CDR3 DNA, CDR3 protein. The D gene is left open where the match is weak. Clone size is not always given. Where it is, it says once, few, many or a class for expanded clones.

length: 18
size: many
J: TRBJ2-2
V: TRBV7-3
D: TRBD2
DNA: TGTGCCAGCAGCTTGAGAGCCGCGGGAGTGTCGAACACCGGGGAGCTGTTTTTT
CDR3: CASSLRAAGVSNTGELFF

length: 15
size: many
J: TRBJ2-1
V: TRBV3-1
D: NA
DNA: TGTGCCAGCAGCCAAGAGCGCGACCCCGCTGGAGGGCAGTTCTTC
CDR3: CASSQERDPAGGQFF

length: 15
size: NA
J: TRBJ2-1
V: TRBV6-2/TRBV6-3
D: TRBD2
DNA: TGTGCCAGCACCATAGCGGGCAGCTCCTACAATGAGCAGTTCTTC
CDR3: CASTIAGSSYNEQFF

length: 13
size: many
J: TRBJ2-7
V: TRBV5-6
D: NA
DNA: TGTGCCAGCGCCCCGTGGGGGTTGGGCGAGCAGTACTTC
CDR3: CASAPWGLGEQYF

length: 13
size: many
J: TRBJ2-1
V: TRBV24-1
D: TRBD1
DNA: TGTGCCACCAGTGATTTACCCCGGGACAGACAGTTCTTC
CDR3: CATSDLPRDRQFF

length: 15
size: few
J: TRBJ2-1
V: TRBV5-4
D: TRBD2
DNA: TGTGCCAGCACCTCCGGGACTAGTCGCGGCAATGAGCAGTTCTTC
CDR3: CASTSGTSRGNEQFF

length: 15
size: NA
J: TRBJ2-4
V: TRBV3-1
D: TRBD2
DNA: TGTGCCAGCAGCCAAGCGGGAGGGCTAGGAAACATTCAGTACTTC
CDR3: CASSQAGGLGNIQYF

length: 16
size: NA
J: TRBJ2-1
V: TRBV5-1
D: NA
DNA: TGCGCCAGCAGCTTGGAGCCGGGACAGCGGGTCAATGAGCAGTTCTTC
CDR3: CASSLEPGQRVNEQFF

length: 11
size: few
J: TRBJ2-7
V: TRBV25-1
D: NA
DNA: TGTGCCAGCAGTGAACAGAGCGAGCAGTACTTC
CDR3: CASSEQSEQYF

length: 14
size: few
J: TRBJ2-1
V: TRBV28
D: NA
DNA: TGTGCCAGCTCACTAGCTGAATCCTACAATGAGCAGTTCTTC
CDR3: CASSLAESYNEQFF

length: 16
size: NA
J: TRBJ2-3
V: TRBV19
D: NA
DNA: TGTGCCAGTAGTATCCCTCCCGGGACCCGCACAGATACGCAGTATTTT
CDR3: CASSIPPGTRTDTQYF

length: 15
size: many
J: TRBJ2-3
V: TRBV3-1
D: TRBD2
DNA: TGTGCCAGCAGCCAGCTAGCGGGGATGGGAGATACGCAGTATTTT
CDR3: CASSQLAGMGDTQYF

length: 16
size: many
J: TRBJ2-3
V: TRBV11-3
D: NA
DNA: TGTGCCAGCTCCTCTAGGGGCAGTTTTAGCACAGATACGCAGTATTTT
CDR3: CASSSRGSFSTDTQYF

length: 18
size: NA
J: TRBJ2-7
V: TRBV6-1
D: TRBD2
DNA: TGTGCCAGCACTCCAGGGACTAGCGGGAGGGCCGGATCCTACGAGCAGTACTTC
CDR3: CASTPGTSGRAGSYEQYF

length: 12
size: many
J: TRBJ1-5
V: TRBV20-1
D: NA
DNA: TGCAGTGCTAGATACGTTGGTCAGCCCCAGCATTTT
CDR3: CSARYVGQPQHF

length: 18
size: few
J: TRBJ2-2
V: TRBV2
D: TRBD1
DNA: TGTGCCAGCAGGGGCGTGGAGGGACAGGGGGCACGCACCGGGGAGCTGTTTTTT
CDR3: CASRGVEGQGARTGELFF

length: 14
size: NA
J: TRBJ2-6
V: TRBV20-1
D: NA
DNA: TGCAGTGCCAGGACGGACTCTGGGGCCAACGTCCTGACTTTC
CDR3: CSARTDSGANVLTF

length: 14
size: many
J: TRBJ2-1
V: TRBV18
D: NA
DNA: TGTGCCAGCTCACAGGGGGGAGCCTACAATGAGCAGTTCTTC
CDR3: CASSQGGAYNEQFF

length: 15
size: few
J: TRBJ2-7
V: TRBV28
D: TRBD2
DNA: TGTGCCAGCAGTTCCATGACTAGCGGGATACGCGAGCAGTACTTC
CDR3: CASSSMTSGIREQYF

length: 16
size: NA
J: TRBJ2-7
V: TRBV20-1
D: TRBD2
DNA: TGCAGTGCCCTTTGGACTAGCGGGAGGACAACCTACGAGCAGTACTTC
CDR3: CSALWTSGRTTYEQYF

length: 14
size: many
J: TRBJ1-1
V: TRBV7-2
D: NA
DNA: TGTGCCAGCAGCTCCCGGGACACCTGGACTGAAGCTTTCTTT
CDR3: CASSSRDTWTEAFF

length: 16
size: few
J: TRBJ1-5
V: TRBV6-2/TRBV6-3
D: NA
DNA: TGTGCCAGCATCGTCAGGGCGGACGGCATCAATCAGCCCCAGCATTTT
CDR3: CASIVRADGINQPQHF

length: 12
size: NA
J: TRBJ2-1
V: TRBV20-1
D: TRBD1
DNA: TGCAGTGCCCAAGTAGGGGGCTATGAGCAGTTCTTC
CDR3: CSAQVGGYEQFF

length: 18
size: many
J: TRBJ2-1
V: TRBV19
D: TRBD2
DNA: TGTGCCAGTAGTATAGGGCTAGCGGGAGTTGGTGGCAACAATGAGCAGTTCTTC
CDR3: CASSIGLAGVGGNNEQFF

length: 17
size: many
J: TRBJ2-7
V: TRBV27
D: TRBD2
DNA: TGTGCCAGCAGCCGATCTCGACTAGCGGGGGACTCCTACGAGCAGTACTTC
CDR3: CASSRSRLAGDSYEQYF

length: 17
size: NA
J: TRBJ1-5
V: TRBV19
D: NA
DNA: TGTGCCAGTAGTATAGTAGGGGGGCACGGTACCAATCAGCCCCAGCATTTT
CDR3: CASSIVGGHGTNQPQHF

length: 14
size: few
J: TRBJ2-2
V: TRBV9
D: NA
DNA: TGTGCCAGCAGCGTAGCTCCGGACACCGGGGAGCTGTTTTTT
CDR3: CASSVAPDTGELFF

length: 14
size: many
J: TRBJ2-7
V: TRBV30
D: NA
DNA: TGTGCCTGGAGTGGGACGGACGGTTACTACGAGCAGTACTTC
CDR3: CAWSGTDGYYEQYF

length: 11
size: few
J: TRBJ2-7
V: TRBV6-2/TRBV6-3
D: NA
DNA: TGTGCCAGCAGTTACTTACACGAGCAGTACTTC
CDR3: CASSYLHEQYF

length: 11
size: many
J: TRBJ2-2
V: TRBV2
D: NA
DNA: TGTGCCAGCAGCCGTGGGGGGGAGCTGTTTTTT
CDR3: CASSRGGELFF

length: 13
size: many
J: TRBJ1-5
V: TRBV30
D: NA
DNA: TGTGCCTGGAGTGTTATGGGCAATCAGCCCCAGCATTTT
CDR3: CAWSVMGNQPQHF

length: 16
size: NA
J: TRBJ2-7
V: TRBV4-2
D: TRBD2
DNA: TGTGCCAGCAGCCAAGCCACTAGCGGGAGTATCAACGAGCAGTACTTC
CDR3: CASSQATSGSINEQYF

length: 17
size: NA
J: TRBJ2-1
V: TRBV5-6
D: NA
DNA: TGTGCCAGCAGCTGGTGGCGGACGCAGTCACTATACAATGAGCAGTTCTTC
CDR3: CASSWWRTQSLYNEQFF

length: 14
size: NA
J: TRBJ2-1
V: TRBV18
D: NA
DNA: TGTGCCAGCCAGACTACGACGGGGGATCGTGAGCAGTTCTTC
CDR3: CASQTTTGDREQFF

length: 13
size: NA
J: TRBJ2-7
V: TRBV7-6
D: NA
DNA: TGTGCCAGCAGCTCCCTAGGGGGGGGGGAGCAGTACTTC
CDR3: CASSSLGGGEQYF

length: 10
size: NA
J: TRBJ2-5
V: TRBV11-2
D: NA
DNA: TGTGCCAGCAGCACCGGGACCCAGTACTTC
CDR3: CASSTGTQYF

length: 13
size: NA
J: TRBJ2-3
V: TRBV20-1
D: TRBD2
DNA: TGCAGTGCTGAACTAGCGGACACAGATACGCAGTATTTT
CDR3: CSAELADTDTQYF

length: 15
size: NA
J: TRBJ2-1
V: TRBV20-1
D: NA
DNA: TGCAGTGCTAGAGATGTAATGTCTTCCTACAATGAGCAGTTCTTC
CDR3: CSARDVMSSYNEQFF

length: 14
size: many
J: TRBJ2-5
V: TRBV28
D: TRBD1
DNA: TGTGCCAGCAGTATCTCGGGACAGGGTGAGACCCAGTACTTC
CDR3: CASSISGQGETQYF

length: 14
size: NA
J: TRBJ1-2
V: TRBV12-3/TRBV12-4
D: NA
DNA: TGTGCCAGCAGTTTAGCGACCCCTGTGAGTGGCTACACCTTC
CDR3: CASSLATPVSGYTF

length: 15
size: NA
J: TRBJ2-7
V: TRBV29-1
D: TRBD1
DNA: TGCAGCGCCACCCGACGGGACAGGGGATCTTACGAGCAGTACTTC
CDR3: CSATRRDRGSYEQYF

length: 18
size: NA
J: TRBJ2-3
V: TRBV4-1
D: NA
DNA: TGCGCCAGCAGCCAAGCGCCGGGCGGGCGACACGAAACAGATACGCAGTATTTT
CDR3: CASSQAPGGRHETDTQYF

length: 15
size: many
J: TRBJ2-1
V: TRBV11-2
D: TRBD2
DNA: TGTACCAGCAGCTTAATAACTAGCGGGAGCAATGAGCAGTTCTTC
CDR3: CTSSLITSGSNEQFF

length: 16
size: many
J: TRBJ1-1
V: TRBV28
D: NA
DNA: TGTGCCAGCAGCGGGGGGCGAGGCAGGTTGAACACTGAAGCTTTCTTT
CDR3: CASSGGRGRLNTEAFF

length: 18
size: few
J: TRBJ1-5
V: TRBV10-3
D: TRBD1
DNA: TGTGCCATCAGTGAGCGGGGGGTCGGGCAGGGGGTGAATCAGCCCCAGCATTTT
CDR3: CAISERGVGQGVNQPQHF

length: 14
size: few
J: TRBJ2-1
V: TRBV20-1
D: TRBD2
DNA: TGCAGTGCTAGAGAGACTAGCAGCTACAATGAGCAGTTCTTC
CDR3: CSARETSSYNEQFF

length: 15
size: NA
J: TRBJ2-6
V: TRBV20-1
D: NA
DNA: TGCAGTGCTAGAGAGTCAGTAACTGGGGCCAACGTCCTGACTTTC
CDR3: CSARESVTGANVLTF

length: 15
size: NA
J: TRBJ2-1
V: TRBV11-1
D: TRBD1
DNA: TGTGCCAGCAGCGGTCGACAGGGGGTAAACAATGAGCAGTTCTTC
CDR3: CASSGRQGVNNEQFF

length: 18
size: many
J: TRBJ2-1
V: TRBV2
D: TRBD1
DNA: TGTGCCAGCAGTTGGGACAGGGGAAGCGGAGCCCCCTACAATGAGCAGTTCTTC
CDR3: CASSWDRGSGAPYNEQFF

length: 14
size: NA
J: TRBJ2-7
V: TRBV20-1
D: NA
DNA: TGCAGTGCTAGCGATCTGGCCAGGGGAGGCGAGCAGTACTTC
CDR3: CSASDLARGGEQYF

length: 12
size: many
J: TRBJ2-2
V: TRBV2
D: NA
DNA: TGTGCCAGCAGTCTTCAGGGCGGGGAGCTGTTTTTT
CDR3: CASSLQGGELFF

length: 13
size: NA
J: TRBJ2-2
V: TRBV5-1
D: NA
DNA: TGCGCCAGCAAAAGCGGGCAGAACGGGGAGCTGTTTTTT
CDR3: CASKSGQNGELFF

length: 13
size: many
J: TRBJ2-5
V: TRBV2
D: TRBD2
DNA: TGTGCCAGCAGTGTGGGGTCTAGCGGGCTATTGTACTTC
CDR3: CASSVGSSGLLYF

length: 13
size: NA
J: TRBJ1-1
V: TRBV20-1
D: NA
DNA: TGCAGTGCCTGGCGGGGCCCGAACACTGAAGCTTTCTTT
CDR3: CSAWRGPNTEAFF

length: 12
size: NA
J: TRBJ2-3
V: TRBV15
D: NA
DNA: TGTGCCACCAGCAGATCGATAGATACGCAGTATTTT
CDR3: CATSRSIDTQYF

length: 17
size: NA
J: TRBJ2-7
V: TRBV6-5
D: TRBD2
DNA: TGTGCCAGCAGTTATTCAACCCGGTCGGGACTAGGACGCGAGCAGTACTTC
CDR3: CASSYSTRSGLGREQYF

length: 14
size: NA
J: TRBJ2-1
V: TRBV10-3
D: NA
DNA: TGTGCCACCTCCCCTGGGACCCTGCGGGATGAGCAGTTCTTC
CDR3: CATSPGTLRDEQFF

length: 13
size: NA
J: TRBJ2-7
V: TRBV7-9
D: TRBD1
DNA: TGTGCCAGCCTCGGGCAGGACAGGGGCGAGCAGTACTTC
CDR3: CASLGQDRGEQYF

length: 14
size: few
J: TRBJ1-5
V: TRBV20-1
D: TRBD1
DNA: TGCAGTGCAACCTACAGGGGAGGCAATCAGCCCCAGCATTTT
CDR3: CSATYRGGNQPQHF